These 2 T cell receptor beta chains share one sample of origin, sequenced in a study of shared clonotypes between healthy human individuals. Repertoires were generated with immunoSEQ multiplex PCR, while TCRdb's copy carries only in-frame clones and drops some. The table lists around 2.5 million clones, 93% of them singletons. Sequencing was carried out using naive CD4+ T cells from PBMCs. Subset defined: CD45RA+ positively selected. These receptors came from a young man in good health. Some clones in this sample may be carry-over from other donors' samples.

This chain links TRBV4-1 with TRBJ2-4; 7 bases fit TRBD1. The CDR3 covers 14 residues. Looked up from germline, CDR1 is MGHRA and CDR2 is YSYEKL. V trimming: 3 bases; J trimming: 9 bases; junction bases outside the gene matches: 8. The CDR3 is CASSQGRDSLIQYF. The DNA of the CDR3 is TGCGCCAGCAGCCAGGGCCGGGACAGTCTCATTCAGTACTTC.

This clone has a single count. The rearrangement joins TRBV30 to TRBJ2-4, with D perhaps given as TRBD1 or TRBD2 (5 bases each). This CDR3 comprises 13 residues. V lost 2 bases and J lost 10, with 15 bases in between. CDR1 is GTSNPN, CDR2 SVGIG, per germline (reference sequence). The CDR3 loop is CAWSSTGTEIQYF. The CDR3 bases are TGTGCCTGGAGTTCCACTGGGACGGAGATTCAGTACTTC.